This TCR beta chain was observed in a study of blood T cell repertoires in COVID-19. About the study: Collection of acute and convalescent COVID-19 samples took place in the United States, Italy and Spain.

This clone came up a few times. CDR1 SGHRS and CDR2 YFSETQ come from the germline V gene. The CDR3 is made up of 16 amino acids. Trimming at V came to 4 bases and at J to 7 bases, leaving 11 bases not matched to a gene. Per the original methods: Amplifying reference gene primers gave estimates of nucleated cell counts. The method was immunoSEQ multiplex PCR; TCRdb's version includes in-frame clones alone and lacks a portion of them. V and J calls and clone size follow that table, whereas D and trimming were derived from the DNA. The sample includes 150,000 or so clones, approximately 82% of them seen just once.

The source material was peripheral blood. The clonotype comes from a woman of 80 years or more with acute or convalescent COVID-19. This chain connects TRBV5-1 to TRBJ2-2; 9 bases are shared with TRBD1. The CDR3 coding sequence is TGCGCCAGCAGCCCCATGGGGACAGGGTTACACGGGGAGCTGTTTTTT. Protein: CASSPMGTGLHGELFF.